The 24 T cell receptor beta chains in this list originate from one sample, sequenced in a study of blood T cell repertoires in COVID-19. Repertoires were generated with immunoSEQ multiplex PCR, while TCRdb's copy carries only in-frame clones and drops some. The sample comprises hundreds of thousands of clones, 83% of which are singletons, and about 2.3% rests with the top ten. Sequencing was performed on peripheral blood. Source of these receptors: a woman between 40 and 55 years old with active or convalescent COVID-19.

The chain couples TRBV29-1 to TRBJ1-1; 8 bases fit TRBD1. CDR1 SQVTM and CDR2 ANQGSEA come from the germline V gene. The CDR3 covers 15 residues. V shed 6 bases and J 2 bases; nucleotides not matched to a gene: 11. Here the CDR3 DNA reads TGCAGCGTCTCAGGGGGCGTTGGGACTAACACTGAAGCTTTCTTT. It yields the protein CSVSGGVGTNTEAFF.

CDR3 amino acids: CASSSGGRGTDTQYF. Written as DNA, the CDR3 is TGTGCCAGCAGTTCGGGAGGGAGAGGCACAGATACGCAGTATTTT. V and J are TRBV7-3 and TRBJ2-3; 8 bases match TRBD2. From germline, CDR1 is SGHTA and CDR2 FQGTGA. This CDR3 spans 15 amino acids. Trimming took 6 bases from V and 1 from J; bases not matched to a gene: 6.

The chain combines TRBV24-1 with TRBJ2-2, with D uncertain. The CDR3 contains 17 residues. Looked up from germline, CDR1 is KGHDR and CDR2 is SFDVKD. The V end lost 2 bases, the J end lost 0 bases, and 12 bases lay between the germline ends. CDR3 sequence (DNA): TGTGCCACCAGTGATTATGACACAGCTTCGAACACCGGGGAGCTGTTTTTT. Protein sequence: CATSDYDTASNTGELFF.

The chain combines TRBV19 with TRBJ1-2, with TRBD1 as a possible D gene (6 bases). The CDR3 has 14 residues. Germline V CDR1 and CDR2: LNHDA, SQIVND (reference sequence). V was shortened by 6 bases and J by 8 bases, with 19 bases between the two germline ends. As DNA, the CDR3 is TGTGCCAGTAGGGTCCCGACAGGAGTAGGGGGCTACACCTTC. The encoded protein is CASRVPTGVGGYTF. The full variable domain, completed using reference TRBV19 and TRBJ1-2, is DGGITQSPKYLFRKEGQNVTLSCEQNLNHDAMYWYRQDPGQGLRLIYYSQIVNDFQKGDIAEGYSVSREKKESFPLTVTSAQKNPTAFYLCASRVPTGVGGYTFGSGTRLTVV.

The chain employs TRBV5-4 and TRBJ2-1, with D tentatively TRBD2 (5 bases). The CDR3 is made up of 12 amino acids. Germline V gene lookup returns CDR1 SGHNT and CDR2 YYREEE (reference sequence). The ends were cut back, 0 bases at V and 15 bases at J, with 13 bases in the middle. The CDR3: CASSLAGDRWFF. The CDR3 coding sequence is TGTGCCAGCAGCTTGGCCGGGGATAGGTGGTTCTTC.

The rearrangement joins TRBV11-3 to TRBJ2-3; 7 bases map to TRBD1. The CDR3 sequence is 14 residues long. The V gene end was trimmed by 5 bases and the J gene end by 2 bases; junction bases not matched to a gene: 4. Germline lookup yields CDR1 SGHNT and CDR2 YENEEA. The chain's CDR3 is CASSAGTATDTQYF. For the CDR3, the DNA is TGTGCCAGCAGCGCCGGGACAGCCACAGATACGCAGTATTTT.

The chain uses TRBV5-1 and TRBJ2-3; 9 bases are shared with TRBD2. Trimming took 0 bases from V and 2 from J; bases not matched to a gene: 4. In germline, CDR1 is SGHRS, CDR2 YFSETQ. The CDR3 has 16 amino acids. The CDR3 DNA reads TGCGCCAGCAGCTTGGCTAGCGGGGTAGACACAGATACGCAGTATTTT. Its protein is CASSLASGVDTDTQYF.

The J gene is TRBJ2-1, the V gene TRBV27, with a weak D call TRBD1 (7 bases). Trimming pared 7 bases from V and 7 bases from J, leaving 17 bases between. CDR1 MNHEY and CDR2 SMNVEV come from the germline V gene (reference sequence). This CDR3 is 14 amino acids long. The CDR3 nucleotides are TGTGCCAGCACAGGTTCAGGGGGGAGGAATGAGCAGTTCTTC. Translating gives CASTGSGGRNEQFF.

This chain uses TRBV18 with TRBJ2-1; weak D call: TRBD1 (5 bases). Germline CDR1 reads KGHSH; CDR2 reads LQKENI. CDR3 size: 14 residues. V lost 2 bases to trimming and J lost 6 bases, with 11 bases between them. The CDR3, as DNA: TGTGCCAGCTCACCAACCCTGGACACCAATGAGCAGTTCTTC. Translating gives CASSPTLDTNEQFF.

A note on this clone: At one boundary the junction diverges from the germline segment, which might be a read error. The chain employs TRBV30 and TRBJ1-4, with TRBD1 as a possible D gene (6 bases). Germline values: CDR1 GTSNPN, CDR2 SVGIG (reference sequence). This CDR3 is 16 amino acids long. The CDR3 region has the DNA TGTGCCTGGAGTGTGGGAAGCGGGACAACGAATGAAAAACTGTTTTTT. Protein product: CAWSVGSGTTNEKLFF.

V and J are TRBV30 and TRBJ1-1; the match to TRBD1 covers 7 bases. CDR3 length equals 14 residues. The ends lost 4 bases at V and 7 bases at J; junction bases unmatched: 12. Germline loops: CDR1 GTSNPN, CDR2 SVGIG (reference sequence). The CDR3, as DNA: TGTGCCTGGATGACAGACAGGGTAAGGGATGAAGCTTTCTTT. Protein: CAWMTDRVRDEAFF.

The chain combines TRBV29-1 with TRBJ1-3; TRBD1 agrees at 7 bases. This CDR3 spans 14 amino acids. The germline V gene encodes CDR1 SQVTM and CDR2 ANQGSEA. Trimming took 7 bases from V and 1 from J; bases not matched to a gene: 7. Written as DNA, the CDR3 is TGCAGCGGGAGCGGGGGACAGTCTGGAAACACCATATATTTT. Translating gives CSGSGGQSGNTIYF. The full variable domain, its missing parts supplied by reference TRBV29-1 and TRBJ1-3, is SAVISQKPSRDICQRGTSLTIQCQVDSQVTMMFWYRQQPGQSLTLIATANQGSEATYESGFVIDKFPISRPNLTFSTLTVSNMSPEDSSIYLCSGSGGQSGNTIYFGEGSWLTVV.

The chain uses TRBV7-2 and TRBJ2-1, with 12 positions matching TRBD1. V shed 0 bases and J 9 bases; nucleotides not matched to a gene: 9. Germline V CDR1 and CDR2: SGHTA, FQGNSA. This CDR3 spans 17 amino acids. CDR3 DNA: TGTGCCAGCAGCTTAGCTTATCCGGGACAGGGGGCGGGTGAGCAGTTCTTC. Its translation: CASSLAYPGQGAGEQFF. Supplemented by reference TRBV7-2 and TRBJ2-1, the full variable domain reads GAGVSQSPSNKVTEKGKDVELRCDPISGHTALYWYRQSLGQGLEFLIYFQGNSAPDKSGLPSDRFSAERTGGSVSTLTIQRTQQEDSAVYLCASSLAYPGQGAGEQFFGPGTRLTVL.

The DNA of the CDR3 is TGTGCCAGCAGCCCAGACTACACGAACACCGGGGAGCTGTTTTTT. It encodes CASSPDYTNTGELFF. The chain recombines TRBV28 with TRBJ2-2; D possibly corresponds to TRBD2 (5 bases). Germline CDR1 reads MDHEN; CDR2 reads SYDVKM. Deletions cut 6 bases from V and 0 bases from J, with 11 bases between. The CDR3 sequence is 15 residues long.

V is TRBV6-5 and J is TRBJ2-1, with a tentative D call TRBD1 (5 bases). The CDR3 has 15 residues. Trimming cost V 6 bases and J 0 bases, with 12 bases left between them. Germline assignment: CDR1 MNHEY and CDR2 SVGAGI. For the CDR3, the DNA is TGTGCCAGCAGCTCGATGGACATCTCCTACAATGAGCAGTTCTTC. Its protein is CASSSMDISYNEQFF.

The V call is TRBV14, the J call TRBJ2-2, with a weak D call TRBD1 (6 bases). This CDR3 contains 17 residues. Germline values: CDR1 SGHDN, CDR2 FVKESK. V dropped 1 base and J dropped 5 bases, with 17 bases sitting between them. CDR3 bases: TGTGCCAGCAGCCAAGTATTCGGCCGAGGGGGAACCGGGGAGCTGTTTTTT. It yields the protein CASSQVFGRGGTGELFF.

This rearrangement joins TRBV27 to TRBJ2-5; 10 nucleotides line up with TRBD2. The CDR3 is 19 amino acids. CDR1 and CDR2 (germline): MNHEY, SMNVEV (reference sequence). After removal of 3 bases from V and 1 base from J, the junction contained 14 bases not matched to a gene. CDR3 DNA sequence: TGTGCCAGCAGTTTTGGGCTAGCGGGAGAAGGAGGGCCCCAAGAGACCCAGTACTTC. This encodes CASSFGLAGEGGPQETQYF.

This clone has just a few counts. V usage is TRBV4-1 and J usage is TRBJ1-2, with D unresolved. This CDR3 has 14 residues. V was clipped by 3 bases and J by 1 base, with 9 bases between them. Germline V lookup: CDR1 MGHRA, CDR2 YSYEKL. CDR3 loop: CASSQLGRNYGYTF. CDR3 coding DNA: TGCGCCAGCAGCCAGCTCGGTCGTAACTATGGCTACACCTTC.

This clone was seen a single time. The V call is TRBV5-1, the J call TRBJ2-3, with 7 bases fitting TRBD1. In germline, CDR1 is SGHRS, CDR2 YFSETQ. The CDR3 totals 17 residues. V was pared by 5 bases and J by 10 bases, with 22 bases of the junction left unmatched. CDR3 bases: TGCGCCAGCAGACTGAGGTGGGACAGTCCGACCAGAGCCCCGCAGTATTTT. Its protein product is CASRLRWDSPTRAPQYF.

Only a few counts were recorded for this clone. J is TRBJ2-7 and V is TRBV29-1; 7 bases are shared with TRBD1. The germline gives CDR1 SQVTM, CDR2 ANQGSEA. CDR3 size: 12 residues. J was trimmed by 3 bases and V by 6 bases; bases with no gene match: 5. CDR3 coding DNA: TGCAGCGTCAGGGGACAGTTCTACGAGCAGTACTTC. It translates to CSVRGQFYEQYF.

V gene TRBV6-5 combines with J gene TRBJ1-2; 10 bases line up with TRBD1. This CDR3 region has 12 residues. In germline, CDR1 is MNHEY, CDR2 SVGAGI. V trimming: 7 bases; J trimming: 13 bases; junction bases outside the gene matches: 9. CDR3 amino acids: CASTDRTGGLTF. The DNA of the CDR3 is TGTGCCAGCACCGATAGGACAGGGGGACTCACCTTC.

This chain connects TRBV29-1 to TRBJ1-2; 7 bases are shared with TRBD1. J gave up 2 bases and V 5 bases, and 8 bases lay outside the gene matches. Germline V lookup: CDR1 SQVTM, CDR2 ANQGSEA. The CDR3 runs to 14 residues. The CDR3: CSVIKDRVNYGYTF. For the CDR3, the DNA is TGCAGCGTTATAAAAGACAGGGTGAACTATGGCTACACCTTC.

This clone was recorded only once. V usage is TRBV6-2 or TRBV6-3 and J usage is TRBJ2-1, with D perhaps TRBD2 (6 bases). Between the trimmed V and J ends, which lost 5 bases and 6 bases, there was a span of 20 bases. Looked up from germline, CDR1 is MNHEY and CDR2 is SVGEGT. The CDR3 loop spans 16 amino acids. CDR3 bases: TGTGCCAGCAGTGATAATATAGCGGAACCCCTCAATGAGCAGTTCTTC. This gives the protein CASSDNIAEPLNEQFF.

In this sample, this clone turned up once. The rearrangement links TRBV19 to TRBJ1-2; 9 bases fit TRBD1. The CDR3 length is 15 residues. J was trimmed by 2 bases and V by 5 bases; bases with no gene match: 6. Germline CDR1 and CDR2: LNHDA and SQIVND (reference sequence). The CDR3, as DNA: TGTGCCAGTAGTCGGTTCGGACAGGGGAACTATGGCTACACCTTC. Amino acids: CASSRFGQGNYGYTF.